The clone carrying this T cell receptor beta chain was detected a few times. Assay used: immunoSEQ multiplex PCR; TCRdb lists only in-frame clones, some missing. The sample holds around 270,000 clones, 70% to 90% seen once. This record belongs to a study of blood T cell repertoires in COVID-19. CDR1 is SGHRS and CDR2 is YFSETQ in the germline V gene. CDR3 length: 15 residues. V was pared by 4 bases and J by 2 bases, with 5 bases of the junction left unmatched. The rearrangement links TRBV5-1 to TRBJ1-4, with 7 positions matching TRBD1. This clonotype was sampled from a woman in her 30s who had recovered from COVID-19. The sequencing input was PBMCs or T cells enriched from blood (not recorded which). CDR3 in amino acids: CASSDPGQTNEKLFF. The CDR3, as DNA: TGCGCCAGCAGCGACCCGGGACAGACTAATGAAAAACTGTTTTTT.